What follows is one TCR beta chain and its context. Its antigen is not known. These data are taken from a study of cytomegalovirus exposure and HLA in healthy donors. Study details: The same platform as the 666 first-cohort repertoires was used for the 130 or so validation repertoires, a later analysis reported. Whole-study results and caveats: The listing of roughly 160 TCR beta chains classed them as cytomegalovirus-associated.

Donors came from a validation cohort of 90 to 150 subjects, distinct from the first 666-subject cohort. In germline, CDR1 is LNHDA, CDR2 SQIVND (reference sequence). The CDR3 is made up of 15 amino acids. V dropped 2 bases and J dropped 4; count of bases not matched to a gene: 3. Using immunoSEQ multiplex PCR, the repertoire was profiled, and TCRdb retains in-frame clones only, with some absent. Of 90,000 or so clones listed, 85% were seen once; the top ten hold 20% to 25%. Sequences were obtained from PBMCs. This sequence originates from a man aged 18-30 years in good health and CMV-seropositive. The chain carries TRBV19 and TRBJ1-4; 8 bases fit TRBD1. CDR3 coding DNA: TGTGCCAGTAGTATACAGGGGGCGGGTAATGAAAAACTGTTTTTT. It encodes CASSIQGAGNEKLFF. The full variable domain, its missing parts supplied by reference TRBV19 and TRBJ1-4, is DGGITQSPKYLFRKEGQNVTLSCEQNLNHDAMYWYRQDPGQGLRLIYYSQIVNDFQKGDIAEGYSVSREKKESFPLTVTSAQKNPTAFYLCASSIQGAGNEKLFFGSGTQLSVL.